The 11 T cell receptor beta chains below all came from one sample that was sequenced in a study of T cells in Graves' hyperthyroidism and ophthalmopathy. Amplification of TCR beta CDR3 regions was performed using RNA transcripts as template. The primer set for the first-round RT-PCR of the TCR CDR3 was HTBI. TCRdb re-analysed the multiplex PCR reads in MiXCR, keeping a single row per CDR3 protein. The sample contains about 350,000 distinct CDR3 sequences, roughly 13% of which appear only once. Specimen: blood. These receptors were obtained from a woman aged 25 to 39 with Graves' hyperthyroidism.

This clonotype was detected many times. The DNA for the CDR3 is TGCAGTGCTAGAGCCCCAGAGGGCGCAGATACGCAGTATTTT. This gives the protein CSARAPEGADTQYF. The gene calls are TRBV20-1 and TRBJ2-3, with a weak D call TRBD2 (5 bases). The CDR3 totals 14 residues. Trimming removed 1 base from V and 4 bases from J, with 12 bases in between. CDR1 is DFQATT and CDR2 is SNEGSKA in the germline V gene (reference sequence).

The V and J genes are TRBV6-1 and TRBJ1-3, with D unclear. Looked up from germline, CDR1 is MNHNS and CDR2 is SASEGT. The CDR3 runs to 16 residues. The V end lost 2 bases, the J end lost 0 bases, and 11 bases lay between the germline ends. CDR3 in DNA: TGTGCCAGCAGTGAACAGAAACTTAGCTCTGGAAACACCATATATTTT. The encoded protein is CASSEQKLSSGNTIYF.

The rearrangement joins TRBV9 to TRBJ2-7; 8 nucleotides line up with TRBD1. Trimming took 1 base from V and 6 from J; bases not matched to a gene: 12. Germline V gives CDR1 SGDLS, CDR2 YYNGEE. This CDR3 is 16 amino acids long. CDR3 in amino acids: CASSVPPLNRGSEQYF. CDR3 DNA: TGTGCCAGCAGCGTACCCCCCCTAAACAGGGGGAGCGAGCAGTACTTC.

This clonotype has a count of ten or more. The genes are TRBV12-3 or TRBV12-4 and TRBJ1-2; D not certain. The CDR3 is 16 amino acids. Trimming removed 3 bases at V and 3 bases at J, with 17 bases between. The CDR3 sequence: CASSFGKGPSHYGYTF. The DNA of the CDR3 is TGTGCCAGCAGTTTTGGGAAAGGGCCCAGCCACTATGGCTACACCTTC.

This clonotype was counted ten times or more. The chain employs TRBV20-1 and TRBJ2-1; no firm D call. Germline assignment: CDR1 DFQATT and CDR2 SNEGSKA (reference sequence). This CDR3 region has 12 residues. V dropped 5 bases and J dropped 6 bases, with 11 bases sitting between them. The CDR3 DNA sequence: TGCAGTGCTGTCGCGCCTAGCAATGAGCAGTTCTTC. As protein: CSAVAPSNEQFF.

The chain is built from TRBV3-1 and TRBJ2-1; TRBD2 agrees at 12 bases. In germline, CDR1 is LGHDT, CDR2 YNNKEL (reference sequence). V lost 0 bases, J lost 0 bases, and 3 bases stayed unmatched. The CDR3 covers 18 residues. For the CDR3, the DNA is TGTGCCAGCAGCCAAGAGGCTAGCGGGAGGGTCTCCTACAATGAGCAGTTCTTC. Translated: CASSQEASGRVSYNEQFF.

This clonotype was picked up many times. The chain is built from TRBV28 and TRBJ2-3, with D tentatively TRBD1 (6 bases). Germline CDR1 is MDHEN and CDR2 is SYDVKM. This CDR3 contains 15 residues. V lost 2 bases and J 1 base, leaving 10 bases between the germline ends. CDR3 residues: CASSLPGHGTDTQYF. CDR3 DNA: TGTGCCAGCAGTTTACCGGGACATGGCACAGATACGCAGTATTTT.

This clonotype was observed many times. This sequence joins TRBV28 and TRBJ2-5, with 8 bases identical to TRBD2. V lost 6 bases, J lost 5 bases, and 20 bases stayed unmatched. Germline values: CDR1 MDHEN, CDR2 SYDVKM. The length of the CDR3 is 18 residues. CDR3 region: CASSPSSGRVRVEETQYF. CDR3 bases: TGTGCCAGCAGCCCCTCCAGCGGGAGAGTTCGTGTCGAGGAGACCCAGTACTTC. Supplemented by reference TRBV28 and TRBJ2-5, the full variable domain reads DVKVTQSSRYLVKRTGEKVFLECVQDMDHENMFWYRQDPGLGLRLIYFSYDVKMKEKGDIPEGYSVSREKKERFSLILESASTNQTSMYLCASSPSSGRVRVEETQYFGPGTRLLVL.

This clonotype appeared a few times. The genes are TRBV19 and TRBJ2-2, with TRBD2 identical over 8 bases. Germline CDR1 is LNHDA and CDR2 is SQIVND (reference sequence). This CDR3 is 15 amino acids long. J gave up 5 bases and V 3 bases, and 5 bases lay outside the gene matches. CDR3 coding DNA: TGTGCCAGTAGTATTGAGCGGGAGAAGACCGGGGAGCTGTTTTTT. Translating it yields CASSIEREKTGELFF.

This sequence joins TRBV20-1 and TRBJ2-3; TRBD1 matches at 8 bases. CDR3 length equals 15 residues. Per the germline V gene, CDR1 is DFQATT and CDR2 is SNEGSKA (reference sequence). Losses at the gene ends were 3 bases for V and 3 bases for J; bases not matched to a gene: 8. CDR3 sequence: CSASSLWDRTDTQYF. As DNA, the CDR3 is TGCAGTGCTAGCTCCCTATGGGACAGGACAGATACGCAGTATTTT.

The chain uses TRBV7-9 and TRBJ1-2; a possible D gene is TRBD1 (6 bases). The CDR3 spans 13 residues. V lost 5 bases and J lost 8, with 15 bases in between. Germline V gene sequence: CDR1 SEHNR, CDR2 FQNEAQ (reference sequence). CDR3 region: CASSLRGREGYTF. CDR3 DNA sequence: TGTGCCAGCAGCCTGAGGGGGAGAGAGGGCTACACCTTC.